A single sample is the source of the 30 T cell receptor beta chains below, sequenced in a study of T cell changes during pregnancy in multiple sclerosis. Generated by immunoSEQ multiplex PCR, the TCRdb table keeps only in-frame clones and is missing some. The repertoire holds about 64,000 clones, roughly 92% seen once, with approximately 1.5% in the top ten. The source was peripheral blood, collected in the second trimester of pregnancy. The receptors here all came from a female donor with multiple sclerosis, enrolled in a pregnancy study.

V gene TRBV4-1 combines with J gene TRBJ2-2; D perhaps matches TRBD2 (5 bases). Germline CDR1 reads MGHRA; CDR2 reads YSYEKL. This CDR3 has 17 amino acids. V was shortened by 3 bases and J by 1 base, with 15 bases between the two germline ends. CDR3: CASSQVAAGLNTGELFF. Here the CDR3 DNA reads TGCGCCAGCAGCCAGGTGGCGGCGGGCCTGAACACCGGGGAGCTGTTTTTT.

This clone showed up just once. The chain is built from TRBV5-1 and TRBJ2-7, with 7 positions matching TRBD1. This CDR3 contains 13 residues. Trimming took 7 bases from V and 6 from J; bases not matched to a gene: 10. Germline assignment: CDR1 SGHRS and CDR2 YFSETQ. CDR3 residues: CASQSGRGSEQYF. CDR3 bases: TGCGCCAGCCAAAGCGGCAGGGGGAGCGAGCAGTACTTC.

In this sample, this clone turned up once. The gene calls are TRBV2 and TRBJ2-1, with 13 bases identical to TRBD2. Germline values: CDR1 SNHLY, CDR2 FYNNEI. J was trimmed by 7 bases and V by 6 bases; bases with no gene match: 9. This CDR3 spans 16 amino acids. CDR3 protein: CASRIERGLAGNEQFF. Written as DNA, the CDR3 is TGTGCCAGCAGGATCGAGCGGGGACTAGCGGGAAATGAGCAGTTCTTC.

The chain joins TRBV4-1 to TRBJ2-1; 7 bases agree with TRBD2. The germline CDR1 and CDR2 sequences are MGHRA and YSYEKL. This CDR3 has 17 amino acids. V was clipped by 0 bases and J by 5 bases; unmatched bases: 10. The CDR3 loop is CASSQDYGLAANNEQFF. The CDR3 nucleotides are TGCGCCAGCAGCCAAGATTACGGGCTAGCGGCAAACAATGAGCAGTTCTTC.

The V gene is TRBV10-3, the J gene TRBJ2-3, with 7 bases that match TRBD1. CDR3 length: 15 amino acids. After removal of 3 bases from V and 5 bases from J, the junction contained 8 bases not matched to a gene. The germline CDR1 and CDR2 sequences are ENHRY and SYGVKD. In DNA form, the CDR3 reads TGTGCCATCAGTGATGTGGCAGGGGGTAGAGATACGCAGTATTTT. The encoded protein is CAISDVAGGRDTQYF.

This clone was picked up a small number of times. CDR3 DNA: TGTGCCAGCAGCTTAGACCAGGGAGGCTACACCTTC. It encodes CASSLDQGGYTF. The rearrangement links TRBV7-9 to TRBJ1-2; tentative D call: TRBD1 (5 bases). CDR1 SEHNR and CDR2 FQNEAQ come from the germline V gene (reference sequence). V was trimmed by 1 base and J by 8 bases, leaving 8 bases between them. The CDR3 totals 12 residues.

The chain has TRBV2 and TRBJ2-5; possible D gene TRBD1, 6 bases. Trimming took 6 bases from V and 2 from J, leaving 10 bases between them. The CDR3 extends over 13 amino acids. The germline CDR1 and CDR2 sequences are SNHLY and FYNNEI. CDR3 protein: CASRRGQQETQYF. In DNA form, the CDR3 reads TGTGCCAGCAGACGGGGACAACAAGAGACCCAGTACTTC.

This chain uses TRBV19 with TRBJ2-4; maybe TRBD1 (6 bases). This CDR3 is built from 15 residues. Per germline, CDR1 LNHDA and CDR2 SQIVND (reference sequence). Trimming removed 5 bases at V and 6 bases at J, with 17 bases between. CDR3 DNA: TGTGCCAGTAGTCGGATGACAGGTATTCGAAACATTCAGTACTTC. Translating it yields CASSRMTGIRNIQYF. The entire variable domain, with the rest obtained from reference TRBV19 and TRBJ2-4, is as follows: DGGITQSPKYLFRKEGQNVTLSCEQNLNHDAMYWYRQDPGQGLRLIYYSQIVNDFQKGDIAEGYSVSREKKESFPLTVTSAQKNPTAFYLCASSRMTGIRNIQYFGAGTRLSVL.

This chain joins TRBV5-6 and TRBJ2-2, with 13 positions matching TRBD2. The trim removed 2 bases at V and 2 bases at J, leaving 9 bases unmatched. The CDR3 consists of 19 residues. Germline V gives CDR1 SGHDT, CDR2 YYEEEE. The CDR3 DNA sequence: TGTGCCAGCAGCTTAGGAGAAGGGACTAGCGGGATTAACACCGGGGAGCTGTTTTTT. It codes for CASSLGEGTSGINTGELFF.

This rearrangement joins TRBV5-4 to TRBJ2-3; TRBD2 aligns across 14 bases. This CDR3 contains 16 residues. Germline V gene sequence: CDR1 SGHNT, CDR2 YYREEE (reference sequence). V dropped 1 base and J dropped 5; count of bases not matched to a gene: 3. This CDR3 is CASSLRLAGGRDTQYF. The DNA of the CDR3 is TGTGCCAGCAGCTTGCGACTAGCGGGGGGGAGAGATACGCAGTATTTT. Variable domain in full (rest from reference TRBV5-4 and TRBJ2-3): ETGVTQSPTHLIKTRGQQVTLRCSSQSGHNTVSWYQQALGQGPQFIFQYYREEENGRGNFPPRFSGLQFPNYSSELNVNALELDDSALYLCASSLRLAGGRDTQYFGPGTRLTVL.

The chain recombines TRBV19 with TRBJ1-2; 9 bases map to TRBD1. Losses at the gene ends were 0 bases for V and 4 bases for J; bases not matched to a gene: 6. The CDR3 is made up of 16 amino acids. Germline V gives CDR1 LNHDA, CDR2 SQIVND (reference sequence). CDR3 sequence: CASSIEVGTGTYGYTF. As DNA, the CDR3 is TGTGCCAGTAGTATAGAAGTAGGGACAGGGACCTATGGCTACACCTTC.

V usage is TRBV7-9 and J usage is TRBJ1-1; TRBD1 aligns across 7 bases. J was trimmed by 0 bases and V by 4 bases; bases with no gene match: 5. The V gene's germline CDR1 is SEHNR and CDR2 FQNEAQ (reference sequence). This CDR3 region has 15 residues. For the CDR3, the DNA is TGTGCCAGCAGCTCCCGGGACAGAATGAACACTGAAGCTTTCTTT. Its translation is CASSSRDRMNTEAFF.

V and J are TRBV27 and TRBJ2-7; 9 nucleotides line up with TRBD1. This CDR3 contains 16 residues. Germline CDR1 MNHEY, CDR2 SMNVEV (reference sequence). The CDR3 sequence: CATRVSSGTGFYEQYF. CDR3 sequence (DNA): TGTGCTACCAGGGTCAGCAGCGGGACAGGGTTCTACGAGCAGTACTTC.

The rearrangement joins TRBV19 to TRBJ2-5; 9 bases are a match to TRBD1. This CDR3 is 15 amino acids long. In germline, CDR1 is LNHDA, CDR2 SQIVND (reference sequence). Trimming removed 5 bases from V and 4 bases from J; junction bases left unmatched: 8. CDR3 nucleotide sequence: TGTGCCAGTAGTGCGGACAGGGGTGTAAGAGAGACCCAGTACTTC. This translates into CASSADRGVRETQYF.

CDR3 amino acids: CASSSDERTGELFF. In nucleotides, the CDR3 is TGTGCCAGCAGCTCCGACGAGCGCACCGGGGAGCTGTTTTTT. The chain employs TRBV7-2 and TRBJ2-2, with no clear D. CDR1 is SGHTA and CDR2 is FQGNSA in the germline V gene. Trimming took off 4 bases at V and 4 bases at J, with 10 bases between the two ends. The CDR3 loop spans 14 amino acids.

The rearrangement joins TRBV30 to TRBJ1-1; no definite D call. V was clipped by 3 bases and J by 3 bases, with 5 bases between them. This CDR3 comprises 11 residues. Germline CDR1 GTSNPN, CDR2 SVGIG (reference sequence). In nucleotides, the CDR3 is TGTGCCTGGAGGAGGGACACTGAAGCTTTCTTT. Translating gives CAWRRDTEAFF.

This clone occurred once. The rearrangement links TRBV28 to TRBJ2-7, with 15 bases fitting TRBD2. Germline CDR1 and CDR2: MDHEN and SYDVKM. J lost 5 bases, V lost 10 bases, and 6 bases had no gene match. The CDR3 has 14 residues. The CDR3 sequence is CATGLAGGYHEQYF. The CDR3 DNA follows: TGTGCCACTGGACTAGCGGGAGGGTACCACGAGCAGTACTTC.

The V and J genes are TRBV7-9 and TRBJ2-1, with D uncertain. From germline, CDR1 is SEHNR and CDR2 FQNEAQ (reference sequence). This CDR3 has 16 residues. Deletions cut 5 bases from V and 2 bases from J, with 16 bases between. CDR3 sequence: CASSTPKRETYNEQFF. The CDR3 DNA reads as TGTGCCAGCAGCACCCCAAAACGCGAAACCTACAATGAGCAGTTCTTC.

The rearrangement uses TRBV7-9 and TRBJ2-7; 13 nucleotides align to TRBD2. The CDR3 length is 15 residues. V gave up 3 bases and J gave up 2 bases; unmatched junction bases: 1. The germline gives CDR1 SEHNR, CDR2 FQNEAQ (reference sequence). In DNA, the CDR3 is TGTGCCAGCAGCTTGGGACTAGCGGGAACCTACGAGCAGTACTTC. It is translated as CASSLGLAGTYEQYF.

CDR3 coding DNA: TGTGCCAGCACCCTAGGGGGCTCTGAAGCTTTCTTT. This sequence encodes CASTLGGSEAFF. The chain carries TRBV6-6 and TRBJ1-1, with TRBD1 matching over 7 bases. Germline V lookup: CDR1 MNHNY, CDR2 SVGAGI (reference sequence). The junction had 5 bases not matched to a gene; V was cut back by 7 bases and J by 6 bases. The CDR3 totals 12 residues.

A few counts support this clone. CDR3 DNA: TGTGCCAGCATAACCGGGACAAACACCGGGGAGCTGTTTTTT. Protein: CASITGTNTGELFF. The rearrangement uses TRBV6-1 and TRBJ2-2; TRBD1 is a possible D gene (6 bases). There are 14 residues in the CDR3. V gave up 7 bases and J gave up 2 bases, with 11 bases separating them. From germline, CDR1 is MNHNS and CDR2 SASEGT.

This clone occurred a few times. The rearrangement links TRBV5-1 to TRBJ2-3; no reliable D call. Looked up from germline, CDR1 is SGHRS and CDR2 is YFSETQ. CDR3 length: 12 amino acids. V shed 5 bases and J shed 0 bases, with 4 bases lying between them. The CDR3: CASRASTDTQYF. The CDR3 DNA is TGCGCCAGCAGAGCTAGCACAGATACGCAGTATTTT. The variable domain in full, completed from reference TRBV5-1 and TRBJ2-3, reads KAGVTQTPRYLIKTRGQQVTLSCSPISGHRSVSWYQQTPGQGLQFLFEYFSETQRNKGNFPGRFSGRQFSNSRSEMNVSTLELGDSALYLCASRASTDTQYFGPGTRLTVL.

The CDR3 nucleotides are TGCGCCAGCAGCTTGCAGGGGTCCTACAATGAGCAGTTCTTC. Amino acids: CASSLQGSYNEQFF. The V and J genes are TRBV5-1 and TRBJ2-1; weak D call: TRBD1 (6 bases). Germline CDR1 SGHRS, CDR2 YFSETQ. Trimming cost V 1 base and J 1 base, with 6 bases left between them. The CDR3 contains 14 residues.

The chain recombines TRBV27 with TRBJ2-5; D is ambiguous. Trimming removed 5 bases from V and 1 base from J, with 5 bases in between. The germline gives CDR1 MNHEY, CDR2 SMNVEV (reference sequence). This CDR3 has 12 residues. This CDR3 reads CASSDTQETQYF. CDR3 DNA sequence: TGTGCCAGCAGTGACACCCAAGAGACCCAGTACTTC.

This rearrangement joins TRBV18 to TRBJ1-4; 11 positions match TRBD1. V trimming: 8 bases; J trimming: 5 bases; junction bases outside the gene matches: 1. The CDR3 is 13 residues long. Germline CDR1 and CDR2: KGHSH and LQKENI. CDR3 nucleotides: TGTGCCAGCAGGGACAGGGGGAATGAAAAACTGTTTTTT. This sequence encodes CASRDRGNEKLFF. Looking up the rest from reference TRBV18 and TRBJ1-4 gives the full variable domain: NAGVMQNPRHLVRRRGQEARLRCSPMKGHSHVYWYRQLPEEGLKFMVYLQKENIIDESGMPKERFSAEFPKEGPSILRIQQVVRGDSAAYFCASRDRGNEKLFFGSGTQLSVL.

This clone occurred once. Other DNA variants within this sample encode the same CDR3. J is TRBJ1-5 and V is TRBV29-1, with TRBD1 matching 8 bases. The CDR3 is 14 residues long. The germline gives CDR1 SQVTM, CDR2 ANQGSEA. V lost 6 bases and J lost 7; bases outside the gene matches: 11. The DNA for the CDR3 is TGCAGCGTCCACTCCAGGGGGCGCGGGCAGCCCCAGCATTTT. Protein: CSVHSRGRGQPQHF.

The chain couples TRBV4-1 to TRBJ2-1; 14 bases line up with TRBD2. Looked up from germline, CDR1 is MGHRA and CDR2 is YSYEKL. This CDR3 has 18 amino acids. Trimming cost V 4 bases and J 10 bases; bases outside gene matches: 15. The CDR3 loop reads CASSLFTQGLAGGWEQFF. The CDR3 DNA reads as TGCGCCAGCAGCCTCTTTACCCAAGGACTAGCGGGAGGATGGGAGCAGTTCTTC.

The rearrangement uses TRBV6-1 and TRBJ2-5; D is possibly TRBD2 (5 bases). V was clipped by 7 bases and J by 4 bases, with 7 bases between them. The germline V gene has CDR1 MNHNS and CDR2 SASEGT. CDR3 length: 11 amino acids. The CDR3 DNA reads TGTGCCAGCACGGGGAGAGAGACCCAGTACTTC. Its protein is CASTGRETQYF.

This chain links TRBV6-1 with TRBJ1-1; TRBD1 might be the D (5 bases). This CDR3 spans 13 amino acids. Germline loops: CDR1 MNHNS, CDR2 SASEGT. Trimming removed 6 bases at V and 5 bases at J, with 13 bases between. The DNA for the CDR3 is TGTGCCAGCAGCCAACCCCCAGGGACTGAAGCTTTCTTT. Residues: CASSQPPGTEAFF.

The chain has TRBV4-1 and TRBJ2-4, with D possibly TRBD1 on 6 matching bases. Between the trimmed V and J ends, which lost 0 bases and 0 bases, there was a span of 9 bases. This CDR3 spans 16 amino acids. CDR1 is MGHRA and CDR2 is YSYEKL in the germline V gene. The CDR3, as DNA: TGCGCCAGCAGCCAAGATACAGGGCTAGCCAAAAACATTCAGTACTTC. It codes for CASSQDTGLAKNIQYF.